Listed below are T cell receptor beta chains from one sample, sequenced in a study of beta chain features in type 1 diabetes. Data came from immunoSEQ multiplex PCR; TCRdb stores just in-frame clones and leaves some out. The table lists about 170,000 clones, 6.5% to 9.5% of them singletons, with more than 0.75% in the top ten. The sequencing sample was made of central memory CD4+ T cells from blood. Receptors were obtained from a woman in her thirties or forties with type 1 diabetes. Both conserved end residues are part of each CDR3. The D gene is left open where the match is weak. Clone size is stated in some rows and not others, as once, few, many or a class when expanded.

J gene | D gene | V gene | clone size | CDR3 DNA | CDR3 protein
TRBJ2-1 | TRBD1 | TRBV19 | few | TGTGCCAGTAAGACGGACAGGGGATCCTACAATGAGCAGTTCTTC | CASKTDRGSYNEQFF
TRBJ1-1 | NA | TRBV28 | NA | TGTGCCAGCAGAAGGACGCGAGGGCCGACTGAAGCTTTCTTT | CASRRTRGPTEAFF
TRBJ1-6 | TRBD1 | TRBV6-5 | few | TGTGCCAGCAGTTGGGGGGACAGGGATAATTCACCCCTCCACTTT | CASSWGDRDNSPLHF
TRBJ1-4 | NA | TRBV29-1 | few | TGCAGCGTTGCAGGGGTGGATGAAAAACTGTTTTTT | CSVAGVDEKLFF
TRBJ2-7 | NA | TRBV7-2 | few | TGTGCCAGCACCCGGGGTTTAGGGAGTCTCGACGAGCAGTACTTC | CASTRGLGSLDEQYF
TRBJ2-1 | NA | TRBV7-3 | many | TGTGCCAGCAGCTGGGGCGGGGCTAACCCTGAGCGGTTCTTC | CASSWGGANPERFF
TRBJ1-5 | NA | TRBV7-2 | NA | TGTGCCAGCAGCTTAGCCAGGGGCAATCAGCCCCAGCATTTT | CASSLARGNQPQHF
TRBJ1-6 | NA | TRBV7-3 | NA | TGTGCCAGCAGCTTGGTGGCGGGCGGGACTTCACCCCTCCACTTT | CASSLVAGGTSPLHF
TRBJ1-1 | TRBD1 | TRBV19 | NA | TGTGCCAGTAGAAGCGGACAGGGTCGGGGGAACACTGAAGCTTTCTTT | CASRSGQGRGNTEAFF
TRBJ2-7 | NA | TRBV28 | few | TGTGCCAGCACCGATCCAATCGGGGGAGACGAGCAGTACTTC | CASTDPIGGDEQYF
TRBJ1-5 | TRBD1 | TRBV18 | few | TGTGCCAGCTCACCGGGACAGGGTCCCTCGAGCAATCAGCCCCAGCATTTT | CASSPGQGPSSNQPQHF
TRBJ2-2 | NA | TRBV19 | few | TGTGCCAGTAGTATCATGACCGGGGAGCTGTTTTTT | CASSIMTGELFF
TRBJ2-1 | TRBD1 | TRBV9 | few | TGTGCCAGCAGCGCGAGGACAGGGTACTACAATGAGCAGTTCTTC | CASSARTGYYNEQFF
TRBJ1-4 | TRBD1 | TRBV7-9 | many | TGTGCCAGCAGTCTTAGACGAGGGACAGGGCAAGACGAAAAACTGTTTTTT | CASSLRRGTGQDEKLFF
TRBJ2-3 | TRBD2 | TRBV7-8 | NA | TGTGCCAGCAGCTTAAATAGCGGGAGCCTCCCGACAGATACGCAGTATTTT | CASSLNSGSLPTDTQYF
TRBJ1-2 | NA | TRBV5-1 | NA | TGCGCCAGCAGCGCAGAAGCTAACTATGGCTACACCTTC | CASSAEANYGYTF
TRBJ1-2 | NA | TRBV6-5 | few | TGTGCCAGCAGACTACGATCATTCAACTATGGCTACACCTTC | CASRLRSFNYGYTF
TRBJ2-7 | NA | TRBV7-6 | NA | TGTGCCAGCAGCTTAGGTTCCCGGGCGGGCCTCCCCCACGAGCAGTACTTC | CASSLGSRAGLPHEQYF
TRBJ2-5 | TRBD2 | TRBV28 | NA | TGTGCCAGCAGTTTCGTCGGCCTAGCGGGGGAGACCCAGTACTTC | CASSFVGLAGETQYF
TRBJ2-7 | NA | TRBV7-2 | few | TGTGCCAGCAGCAGGAGCTACGAGCAGTACTTC | CASSRSYEQYF
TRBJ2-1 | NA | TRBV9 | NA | TGTGCCAGCAGCGTATGGGGGGATTTTAACAATGAGCAGTTCTTC | CASSVWGDFNNEQFF
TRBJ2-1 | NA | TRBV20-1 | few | TGCAGTACCACAGTTTACAATGAGCAGTTCTTC | CSTTVYNEQFF